The TCR beta chain under discussion was sequenced for a study of shared clonotypes between healthy human individuals. Only CD45RO-negative cells positively selected for CCR7 counted as naive CD8 cells, so terminally differentiated effector memory CD45RA+ cells were excluded. Germline values: CDR1 SNHLY, CDR2 FYNNEI. The CDR3 length is 18 residues. Trimming cost V 7 bases and J 2 bases, with 26 bases left between them. Clones were sequenced by immunoSEQ multiplex PCR, and TCRdb holds only the in-frame ones, with some missing. The table has around 1.9 million clones, 93% seen once. This sequence was found in a man aged 18-30 years in good health. Some clones in this sample may be carry-over from other donors' samples. The chain employs TRBV2 and TRBJ2-5; D unresolved. Specimen: naive CD8+ T cells from PBMCs. CDR3 protein: CASTSEGGPYSIQETQYF. CDR3 bases: TGTGCCAGCACCTCAGAAGGCGGACCTTACTCGATACAAGAGACCCAGTACTTC.